Listed below are T cell receptor beta chains from one sample, sequenced in a study of blood T cell repertoires in COVID-19. Libraries were prepared by immunoSEQ multiplex PCR; TCRdb keeps only in-frame clonotypes and omits some of them. The sample yields 200,000 to 300,000 clones, about four fifths seen once. Material: peripheral blood. The receptors stem from a woman older than 75 with acute or convalescent COVID-19. The CDR3 runs from the conserved cysteine through the conserved F or W. The D gene is left open where the match is weak. Clone size is shown for a subset of rows, as once, few, many or a class of expanded clone.

v_call: TRBV7-2
clone_size: .
j_call: TRBJ1-6
d_call: .
cdr3_aa: CASSYGQSRVHF
cdr3_nt: TGTGCCAGCAGCTATGGACAGTCCCGGGTCCACTTT

v_call: TRBV7-9
clone_size: .
j_call: TRBJ1-4
d_call: .
cdr3_aa: CASSFATTTEGPNEKLFF
cdr3_nt: TGTGCCAGCAGCTTTGCCACTACGACGGAGGGCCCAAATGAAAAACTGTTTTTT

v_call: TRBV10-1
clone_size: .
j_call: TRBJ1-2
d_call: .
cdr3_aa: CASSESGGYGYTF
cdr3_nt: TGCGCCAGCAGTGAGTCGGGGGGCTATGGCTACACCTTC

v_call: TRBV5-6
clone_size: .
j_call: TRBJ1-1
d_call: TRBD1
cdr3_aa: CASSSNRGTSEAFF
cdr3_nt: TGTGCCAGCAGCTCTAACAGGGGTACCTCTGAAGCTTTCTTT

v_call: TRBV6-6
clone_size: .
j_call: TRBJ1-4
d_call: .
cdr3_aa: CASSYSARGGGEKLFF
cdr3_nt: TGTGCCAGCAGTTACTCTGCGCGGGGCGGGGGTGAAAAACTGTTTTTT

v_call: TRBV3-1/TRBV3-2
clone_size: .
j_call: TRBJ1-6
d_call: TRBD1
cdr3_aa: CASSVRTGGYSPLHF
cdr3_nt: TGTGCCAGCAGCGTCCGGACAGGGGGCTACTCACCCCTCCACTTT

v_call: TRBV5-8
clone_size: .
j_call: TRBJ1-3
d_call: TRBD1
cdr3_aa: CASSPLTGGAGNTIYF
cdr3_nt: TGTGCCAGCAGCCCCCTAACAGGGGGCGCCGGAAACACCATATATTTT

v_call: TRBV5-1
clone_size: .
j_call: TRBJ2-7
d_call: .
cdr3_aa: CASMGSSYEQYF
cdr3_nt: TGCGCCAGCATGGGCAGCTCCTACGAGCAGTACTTC

v_call: TRBV19
clone_size: .
j_call: TRBJ1-2
d_call: .
cdr3_aa: CASSSLGQAGTYGYTF
cdr3_nt: TGTGCCAGTAGTTCCCTGGGCCAAGCGGGAACATATGGCTACACCTTC

v_call: TRBV18
clone_size: few
j_call: TRBJ2-2
d_call: .
cdr3_aa: CASSRRTESNTGELFF
cdr3_nt: TGTGCCAGCTCACGAAGGACAGAATCGAACACCGGGGAGCTGTTTTTT

v_call: TRBV5-1
clone_size: .
j_call: TRBJ1-2
d_call: TRBD1
cdr3_aa: CASSVGQGNYGYTF
cdr3_nt: TGCGCCAGCAGCGTCGGACAGGGTAACTATGGCTACACCTTC

v_call: TRBV12-3/TRBV12-4
clone_size: .
j_call: TRBJ1-2
d_call: .
cdr3_aa: CASSLEEVGGYTF
cdr3_nt: TGTGCCAGCAGTTTAGAGGAGGTGGGCGGCTACACCTTC

v_call: TRBV7-2
clone_size: .
j_call: TRBJ1-3
d_call: TRBD1
cdr3_aa: CASSSGQGALGNTIYF
cdr3_nt: TGTGCCAGCAGCTCAGGACAGGGGGCGTTAGGAAACACCATATATTTT

v_call: TRBV5-6
clone_size: .
j_call: TRBJ1-2
d_call: TRBD1
cdr3_aa: CASSLGAAGGFSGYTF
cdr3_nt: TGTGCCAGCAGCTTGGGTGCGGCAGGGGGATTTAGTGGCTACACCTTC

v_call: TRBV7-8
clone_size: .
j_call: TRBJ1-2
d_call: .
cdr3_aa: CASSLARGGYTF
cdr3_nt: TGTGCCAGCAGCTTAGCCAGGGGTGGCTACACCTTC

v_call: TRBV6-4
clone_size: .
j_call: TRBJ2-7
d_call: TRBD1
cdr3_aa: CASSDFTRDRGHYEQYF
cdr3_nt: TGTGCCAGCAGTGATTTCACTCGGGACAGGGGGCACTACGAGCAGTACTTC

v_call: TRBV5-1
clone_size: .
j_call: TRBJ2-5
d_call: TRBD1
cdr3_aa: CASSLEGQGRVETQYF
cdr3_nt: TGCGCCAGCAGCTTGGAGGGACAGGGGAGGGTGGAGACCCAGTACTTC

v_call: TRBV24-1
clone_size: .
j_call: TRBJ2-2
d_call: TRBD1
cdr3_aa: CATSDWDRGNTGELFF
cdr3_nt: TGTGCCACCAGTGACTGGGACAGGGGTAACACCGGGGAGCTGTTTTTT

v_call: TRBV7-2
clone_size: .
j_call: TRBJ2-7
d_call: TRBD2
cdr3_aa: CASSNDIQRGHSYEQYF
cdr3_nt: TGTGCCAGCAGCAACGACATCCAGCGGGGCCATTCCTACGAGCAGTACTTC

v_call: TRBV7-2
clone_size: .
j_call: TRBJ1-5
d_call: TRBD1
cdr3_aa: CASSLGQGSNQPQHF
cdr3_nt: TGTGCCAGCAGCTTGGGACAGGGCAGCAATCAGCCCCAGCATTTT

v_call: TRBV5-1
clone_size: .
j_call: TRBJ2-3
d_call: TRBD2
cdr3_aa: CASSASGGEDTQYF
cdr3_nt: TGCGCCAGCAGCGCCAGCGGGGGGGAAGATACGCAGTATTTT

v_call: TRBV19
clone_size: .
j_call: TRBJ1-2
d_call: .
cdr3_aa: CASRGGLGDGYTF
cdr3_nt: TGTGCCAGTAGAGGGGGATTAGGTGATGGCTACACCTTC

v_call: TRBV9
clone_size: .
j_call: TRBJ2-3
d_call: .
cdr3_aa: CASSALLGGALTDTQYF
cdr3_nt: TGTGCCAGCAGCGCCCTACTGGGGGGGGCCCTCACAGATACGCAGTATTTT

v_call: TRBV3-1/TRBV3-2
clone_size: .
j_call: TRBJ2-5
d_call: .
cdr3_aa: CASRQGSETQYF
cdr3_nt: TGTGCCAGCAGGCAAGGTAGTGAGACCCAGTACTTC

v_call: TRBV6-6
clone_size: .
j_call: TRBJ1-1
d_call: .
cdr3_aa: CASSLGNRARNTEAFF
cdr3_nt: TGTGCCAGCAGTTTGGGAAACAGGGCTCGGAACACTGAAGCTTTCTTT

v_call: TRBV4-1
clone_size: .
j_call: TRBJ1-4
d_call: TRBD1
cdr3_aa: CASSSKRRQGADEKLFF
cdr3_nt: TGCGCCAGCAGCTCCAAAAGGAGGCAGGGGGCGGATGAAAAACTGTTTTTT

v_call: TRBV6-5
clone_size: .
j_call: TRBJ1-3
d_call: .
cdr3_aa: CASSYSARGRGNTIYF
cdr3_nt: TGTGCCAGCAGTTACTCGGCTCGGGGGAGAGGAAACACCATATATTTT

v_call: TRBV5-6
clone_size: .
j_call: TRBJ1-2
d_call: TRBD1
cdr3_aa: CASSLARDRGSYGYTF
cdr3_nt: TGTGCCAGCAGCTTGGCCCGGGACAGGGGGAGTTATGGCTACACCTTC

v_call: TRBV28
clone_size: .
j_call: TRBJ1-1
d_call: .
cdr3_aa: CASSLRLTGGTEAFF
cdr3_nt: TGTGCCAGCAGTTTGCGTCTGACGGGGGGCACTGAAGCTTTCTTT

v_call: TRBV2
clone_size: .
j_call: TRBJ2-3
d_call: .
cdr3_aa: CASSVPVPRGTDTQYF
cdr3_nt: TGTGCCAGCAGCGTTCCCGTTCCGAGAGGCACAGATACGCAGTATTTT

v_call: TRBV4-2
clone_size: once
j_call: TRBJ1-2
d_call: TRBD1
cdr3_aa: CASSPTGENGYTF
cdr3_nt: TGTGCCAGCAGCCCGACAGGGGAAAATGGCTACACCTTC

v_call: TRBV6-5
clone_size: .
j_call: TRBJ1-6
d_call: .
cdr3_aa: CASSYGDSPLHF
cdr3_nt: TGTGCCAGCAGTTACGGAGATTCACCCCTCCACTTT

v_call: TRBV7-6
clone_size: few
j_call: TRBJ1-2
d_call: .
cdr3_aa: CASSRTPSYGYTF
cdr3_nt: TGTGCCAGCAGCCGGACACCGAGCTATGGCTACACCTTC

v_call: TRBV15
clone_size: .
j_call: TRBJ2-1
d_call: TRBD2
cdr3_aa: CATSREIASLAGGDNEQFF
cdr3_nt: TGTGCCACCAGCAGAGAGATTGCGAGCCTAGCGGGGGGTGACAATGAGCAGTTCTTC

v_call: TRBV18
clone_size: .
j_call: TRBJ2-7
d_call: .
cdr3_aa: CASSPGPGISYEQYF
cdr3_nt: TGTGCCAGCTCACCCGGCCCGGGGATATCCTACGAGCAGTACTTC

v_call: TRBV5-4
clone_size: .
j_call: TRBJ2-1
d_call: TRBD1
cdr3_aa: CASSKQGVRYDNEQFF
cdr3_nt: TGTGCCAGCAGCAAACAGGGGGTTCGGTACGACAATGAGCAGTTCTTC

v_call: TRBV28
clone_size: once
j_call: TRBJ2-4
d_call: TRBD2
cdr3_aa: CASSLGGFAKNIQYF
cdr3_nt: TGTGCCAGCAGCTTGGGGGGGTTCGCCAAAAACATTCAGTACTTC

v_call: TRBV28
clone_size: .
j_call: TRBJ1-2
d_call: .
cdr3_aa: CARRTANYGYTF
cdr3_nt: TGTGCCAGACGGACAGCTAACTATGGCTACACCTTC

v_call: TRBV27
clone_size: .
j_call: TRBJ2-7
d_call: TRBD1
cdr3_aa: CASSFTGGIEQYF
cdr3_nt: TGTGCCAGCAGTTTCACAGGGGGGATCGAGCAGTACTTC

v_call: TRBV12-3/TRBV12-4
clone_size: .
j_call: TRBJ1-2
d_call: .
cdr3_aa: CASSLRGNGYTF
cdr3_nt: TGTGCCAGCAGTCTACGTGGTAATGGCTACACCTTC

v_call: TRBV28
clone_size: .
j_call: TRBJ1-2
d_call: .
cdr3_aa: CASSSEQQGRYGYTF
cdr3_nt: TGTGCCAGCAGTTCCGAACAACAGGGCCGCTATGGCTACACCTTC

v_call: TRBV5-1
clone_size: .
j_call: TRBJ2-5
d_call: .
cdr3_aa: CASSPQGKQETQYF
cdr3_nt: TGCGCCAGCAGCCCACAGGGAAAGCAAGAGACCCAGTACTTC

v_call: TRBV3-1/TRBV3-2
clone_size: .
j_call: TRBJ2-2
d_call: TRBD2
cdr3_aa: CASSQASGVGELFF
cdr3_nt: TGTGCCAGCAGCCAGGCTAGCGGGGTTGGGGAGCTGTTTTTT

v_call: TRBV5-6
clone_size: .
j_call: TRBJ1-5
d_call: TRBD1
cdr3_aa: CASSFGTVGQPQHF
cdr3_nt: TGTGCCAGCAGCTTTGGGACAGTAGGTCAGCCCCAGCATTTT

v_call: TRBV19
clone_size: .
j_call: TRBJ1-1
d_call: .
cdr3_aa: CASSMTLAAEAFF
cdr3_nt: TGTGCCAGTAGTATGACACTGGCCGCTGAAGCTTTCTTT

v_call: TRBV29-1
clone_size: once
j_call: TRBJ2-5
d_call: .
cdr3_aa: CSVLGQDQETQYF
cdr3_nt: TGCAGCGTTTTGGGGCAGGACCAAGAGACCCAGTACTTC

v_call: TRBV11-3
clone_size: .
j_call: TRBJ2-1
d_call: .
cdr3_aa: CASSLERNNEQFF
cdr3_nt: TGTGCCAGCAGCTTGGAGCGAAACAATGAGCAGTTCTTC

v_call: TRBV20-1
clone_size: .
j_call: TRBJ2-1
d_call: .
cdr3_aa: CSASREDEQFF
cdr3_nt: TGCAGTGCTTCTAGGGAGGATGAGCAGTTCTTC

v_call: TRBV6-5
clone_size: .
j_call: TRBJ1-5
d_call: .
cdr3_aa: CARPLQGRNQPQHF
cdr3_nt: TGTGCCAGACCGTTACAGGGACGCAATCAGCCCCAGCATTTT

v_call: TRBV27
clone_size: .
j_call: TRBJ1-3
d_call: .
cdr3_aa: CASSSTGNSGNTIYF
cdr3_nt: TGTGCCAGCAGTTCCACAGGGAACTCTGGAAACACCATATATTTT

v_call: TRBV19
clone_size: .
j_call: TRBJ1-5
d_call: TRBD1
cdr3_aa: CASGQGDRANQPQHF
cdr3_nt: TGTGCCAGTGGCCAAGGGGACAGGGCCAATCAGCCCCAGCATTTT

v_call: TRBV11-2
clone_size: .
j_call: TRBJ1-3
d_call: .
cdr3_aa: CASSQRRNFDSGNTIYF
cdr3_nt: TGTGCCAGCAGCCAACGCCGTAACTTCGACTCTGGAAACACCATATATTTT

v_call: TRBV30
clone_size: .
j_call: TRBJ2-7
d_call: .
cdr3_aa: CAGGWRHSYEQYF
cdr3_nt: TGTGCCGGGGGCTGGAGACACTCCTACGAGCAGTACTTC

v_call: TRBV9
clone_size: once
j_call: TRBJ1-2
d_call: TRBD1
cdr3_aa: CASTLGQGLDGYTF
cdr3_nt: TGTGCCAGCACCCTAGGACAGGGACTCGATGGCTACACCTTC

v_call: TRBV1
clone_size: .
j_call: TRBJ1-2
d_call: .
cdr3_aa: CTSSHPRQGAHYGYTF
cdr3_nt: TGCACCAGCAGCCATCCGCGACAGGGGGCTCACTATGGCTACACCTTC

v_call: TRBV9
clone_size: .
j_call: TRBJ2-7
d_call: .
cdr3_aa: CASSVGIRGTYEQYF
cdr3_nt: TGTGCCAGCAGCGTAGGGATCCGAGGTACCTACGAGCAGTACTTC

v_call: TRBV28
clone_size: .
j_call: TRBJ1-2
d_call: .
cdr3_aa: CASSFGPGNYGYTF
cdr3_nt: TGTGCCAGCAGTTTCGGACCGGGGAACTATGGCTACACCTTC